This T cell receptor beta chain was recorded in a study of blood T cell repertoires in COVID-19. Study-level background: T cells, B-cell-depleted T cells, or PBMCs provided the cDNA or gDNA that served as material.

Some clones are missing from TCRdb's copy, which holds only in-frame ones; the method was immunoSEQ multiplex PCR. The data show tens of thousands of clones, roughly 70% seen once. This CDR3 is 14 amino acids long. CDR1 is MDHEN and CDR2 is SYDVKM in the germline V gene. V lost 7 bases and J lost 6, with 18 bases in between. This clonotype was sampled from a man aged 65 to 79 with acute or convalescent COVID-19. This chain uses TRBV28 with TRBJ1-1; possibly TRBD1 for D (5 bases). The sequencing sample was made of peripheral blood. For the CDR3, the DNA is TGTGCCAGCAAATTAACACCCGCGGGGGCTGAAGCTTTCTTT. Translating it yields CASKLTPAGAEAFF.